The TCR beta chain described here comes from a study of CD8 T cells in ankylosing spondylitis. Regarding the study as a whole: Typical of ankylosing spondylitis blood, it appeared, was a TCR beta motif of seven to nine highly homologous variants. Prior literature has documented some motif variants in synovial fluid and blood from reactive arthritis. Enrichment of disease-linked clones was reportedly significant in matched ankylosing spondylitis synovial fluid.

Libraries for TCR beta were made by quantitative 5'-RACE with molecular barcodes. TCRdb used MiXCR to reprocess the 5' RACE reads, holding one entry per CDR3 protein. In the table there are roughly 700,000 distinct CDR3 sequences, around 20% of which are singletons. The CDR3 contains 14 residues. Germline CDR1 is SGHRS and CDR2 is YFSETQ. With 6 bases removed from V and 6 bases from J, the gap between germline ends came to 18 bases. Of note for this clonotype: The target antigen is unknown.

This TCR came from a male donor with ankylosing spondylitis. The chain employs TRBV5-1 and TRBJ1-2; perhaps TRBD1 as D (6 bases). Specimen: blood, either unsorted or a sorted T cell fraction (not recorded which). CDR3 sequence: CASNRQGNFDGYTF. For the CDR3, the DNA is TGCGCCAGCAATCGGCAGGGGAATTTCGATGGCTACACCTTC.